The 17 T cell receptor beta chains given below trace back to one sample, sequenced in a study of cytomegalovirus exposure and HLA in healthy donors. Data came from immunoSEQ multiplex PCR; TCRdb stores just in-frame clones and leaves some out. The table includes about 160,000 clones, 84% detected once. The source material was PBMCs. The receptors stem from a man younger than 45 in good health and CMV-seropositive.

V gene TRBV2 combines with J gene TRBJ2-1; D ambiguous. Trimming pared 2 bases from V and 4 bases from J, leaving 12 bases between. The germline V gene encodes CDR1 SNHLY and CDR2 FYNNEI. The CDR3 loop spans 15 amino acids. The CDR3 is CASSEYPRDYNEQFF. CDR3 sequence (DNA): TGTGCCAGCAGTGAATACCCGCGAGATTACAATGAGCAGTTCTTC.

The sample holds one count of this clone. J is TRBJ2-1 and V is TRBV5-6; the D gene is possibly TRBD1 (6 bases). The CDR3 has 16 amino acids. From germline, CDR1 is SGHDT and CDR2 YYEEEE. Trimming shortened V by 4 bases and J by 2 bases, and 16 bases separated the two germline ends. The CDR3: CASSLPTGRTYNEQFF. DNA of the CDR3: TGTGCCAGCAGCCTCCCGACAGGACGAACCTACAATGAGCAGTTCTTC.

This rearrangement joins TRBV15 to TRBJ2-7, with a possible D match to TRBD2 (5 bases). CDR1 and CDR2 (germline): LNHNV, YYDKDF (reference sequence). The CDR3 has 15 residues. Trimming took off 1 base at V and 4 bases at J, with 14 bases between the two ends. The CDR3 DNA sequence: TGTGCCACCAGCAGAGGCGGGTTACCCGCATACGAGCAGTACTTC. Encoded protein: CATSRGGLPAYEQYF.

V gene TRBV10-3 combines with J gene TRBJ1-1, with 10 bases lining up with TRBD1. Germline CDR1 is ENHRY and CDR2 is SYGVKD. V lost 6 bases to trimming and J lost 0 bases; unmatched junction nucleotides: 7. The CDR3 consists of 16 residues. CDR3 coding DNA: TGTGCCATCAGGATGGACAGGGGGGTCATGAACACTGAAGCTTTCTTT. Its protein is CAIRMDRGVMNTEAFF.

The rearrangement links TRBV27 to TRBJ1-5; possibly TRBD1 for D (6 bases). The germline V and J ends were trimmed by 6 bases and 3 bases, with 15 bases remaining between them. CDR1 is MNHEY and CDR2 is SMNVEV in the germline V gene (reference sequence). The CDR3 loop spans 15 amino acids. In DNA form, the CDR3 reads TGTGCCAGCAGGTCTGGGGGGGCAAACAATCAGCCCCAGCATTTT. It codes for CASRSGGANNQPQHF.

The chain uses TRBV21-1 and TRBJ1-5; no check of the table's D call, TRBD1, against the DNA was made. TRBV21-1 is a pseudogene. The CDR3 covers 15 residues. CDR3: CASSHNRKGEKPQHF. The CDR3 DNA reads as TGTGCCAGCAGCCACAACCGGAAGGGGGAGAAGCCCCAGCATTTT.

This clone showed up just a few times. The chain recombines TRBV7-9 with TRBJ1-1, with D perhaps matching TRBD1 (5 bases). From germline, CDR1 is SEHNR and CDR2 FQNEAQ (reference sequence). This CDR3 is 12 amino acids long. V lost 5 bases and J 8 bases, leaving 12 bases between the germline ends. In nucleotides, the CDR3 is TGTGCCAGCAGCCCGGGGGAGGGAGAAGCTTTCTTT. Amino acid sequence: CASSPGEGEAFF.

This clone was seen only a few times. CDR3 protein: CASSFAIGTGDNEQFF. CDR3 sequence (DNA): TGTGCCAGCAGCTTCGCGATCGGGACAGGGGACAATGAGCAGTTCTTC. The gene calls are TRBV7-2 and TRBJ2-1, with 10 positions matching TRBD1. V trimming: 3 bases; J trimming: 5 bases; junction bases outside the gene matches: 7. Per germline, CDR1 SGHTA and CDR2 FQGNSA. The CDR3 length is 16 residues. Using reference TRBV7-2 and TRBJ2-1 for the parts outside the CDR3, the full variable domain is GAGVSQSPSNKVTEKGKDVELRCDPISGHTALYWYRQSLGQGLEFLIYFQGNSAPDKSGLPSDRFSAERTGGSVSTLTIQRTQQEDSAVYLCASSFAIGTGDNEQFFGPGTRLTVL.

CDR3 loop: CASSVEGVGYTF. CDR3 coding DNA: TGTGCCAGCAGCGTAGAGGGGGTTGGCTACACCTTC. V and J are TRBV9 and TRBJ1-2, with D perhaps TRBD1 (6 bases). This CDR3 is built from 12 residues. V was pared by 0 bases and J by 7 bases, with 7 bases between. CDR1 is SGDLS, CDR2 YYNGEE, per germline.

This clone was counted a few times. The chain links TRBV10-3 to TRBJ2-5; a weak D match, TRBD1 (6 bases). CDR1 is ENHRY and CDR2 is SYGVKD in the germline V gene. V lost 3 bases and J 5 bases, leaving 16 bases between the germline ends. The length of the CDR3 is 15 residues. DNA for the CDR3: TGTGCCATCAGTGACTTGGGGGCGCGGAGGGAGACCCAGTACTTC. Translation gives CAISDLGARRETQYF.

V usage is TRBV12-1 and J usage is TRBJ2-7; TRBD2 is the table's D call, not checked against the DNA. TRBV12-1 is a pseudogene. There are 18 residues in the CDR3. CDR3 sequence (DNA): TGTGCCAGCAGCCGGACCAATAAGGTAGCGGGGCGCTGCTTGGAGCAGTACTTC. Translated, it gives CASSRTNKVAGRCLEQYF.

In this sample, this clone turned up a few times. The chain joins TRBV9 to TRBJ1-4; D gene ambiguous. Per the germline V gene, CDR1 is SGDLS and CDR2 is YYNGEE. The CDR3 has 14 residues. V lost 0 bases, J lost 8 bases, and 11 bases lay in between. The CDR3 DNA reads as TGTGCCAGCAGCGTAGGGCAGGAAGGAGAAAAACTGTTTTTT. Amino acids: CASSVGQEGEKLFF.

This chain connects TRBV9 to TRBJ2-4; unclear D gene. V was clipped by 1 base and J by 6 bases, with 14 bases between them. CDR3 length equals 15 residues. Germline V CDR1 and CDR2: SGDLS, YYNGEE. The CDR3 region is CASSVIPGSANIQYF. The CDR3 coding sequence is TGTGCCAGCAGCGTAATACCAGGATCGGCAAACATTCAGTACTTC.

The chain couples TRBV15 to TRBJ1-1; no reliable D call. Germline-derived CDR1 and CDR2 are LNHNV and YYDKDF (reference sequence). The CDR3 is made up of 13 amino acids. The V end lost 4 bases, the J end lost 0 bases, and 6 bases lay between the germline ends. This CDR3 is CATSTPLNTEAFF. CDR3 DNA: TGTGCCACCAGCACCCCCTTGAACACTGAAGCTTTCTTT. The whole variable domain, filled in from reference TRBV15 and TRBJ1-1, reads DAMVIQNPRYQVTQFGKPVTLSCSQTLNHNVMYWYQQKSSQAPKLLFHYYDKDFNNEADTPDNFQSRRPNTSFCFLDIRSPGLGDTAMYLCATSTPLNTEAFFGQGTRLTVV.

The DNA of the CDR3 is TGTGCCAGCAGCGTATCTGTCGGGGGGCGGGCTAATGAAAAACTGTTTTTT. Translated, it gives CASSVSVGGRANEKLFF. The chain recombines TRBV9 with TRBJ1-4, with D tentatively TRBD1 (6 bases). Germline V gene lookup returns CDR1 SGDLS and CDR2 YYNGEE. The CDR3 spans 17 residues. Trimming left V 1 base short and J 3 bases short, with 16 bases between.

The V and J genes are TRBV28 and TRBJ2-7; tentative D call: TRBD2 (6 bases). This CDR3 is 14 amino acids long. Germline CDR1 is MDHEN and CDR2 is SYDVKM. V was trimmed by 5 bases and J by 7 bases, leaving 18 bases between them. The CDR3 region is CASSGGTSLVEQYF. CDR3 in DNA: TGTGCCAGCAGTGGGGGGACTTCTCTGGTGGAGCAGTACTTC.

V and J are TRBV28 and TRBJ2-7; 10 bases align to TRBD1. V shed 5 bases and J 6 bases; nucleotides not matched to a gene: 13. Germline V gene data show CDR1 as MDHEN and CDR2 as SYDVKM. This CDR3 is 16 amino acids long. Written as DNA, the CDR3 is TGTGCCAGCAGTGGGTTTCCGGGACAGGGGTCTGCCGAGCAGTACTTC. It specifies CASSGFPGQGSAEQYF.